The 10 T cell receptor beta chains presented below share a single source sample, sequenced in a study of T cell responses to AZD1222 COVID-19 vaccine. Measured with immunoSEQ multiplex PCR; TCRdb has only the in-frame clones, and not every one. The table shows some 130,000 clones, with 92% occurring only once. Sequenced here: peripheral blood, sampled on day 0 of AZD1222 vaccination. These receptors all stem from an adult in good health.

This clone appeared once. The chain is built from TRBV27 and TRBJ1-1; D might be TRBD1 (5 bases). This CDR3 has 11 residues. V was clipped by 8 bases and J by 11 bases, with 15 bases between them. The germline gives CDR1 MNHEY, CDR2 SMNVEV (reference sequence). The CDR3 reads CASVLAGTAFF. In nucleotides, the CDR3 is TGTGCCAGCGTCTTGGCGGGGACGGCTTTCTTT.

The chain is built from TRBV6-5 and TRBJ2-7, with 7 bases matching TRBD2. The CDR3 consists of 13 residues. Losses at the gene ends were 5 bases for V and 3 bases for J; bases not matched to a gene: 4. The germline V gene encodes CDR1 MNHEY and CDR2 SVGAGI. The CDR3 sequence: CASSPGDYYEQYF. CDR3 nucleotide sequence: TGTGCCAGCAGTCCGGGGGACTACTACGAGCAGTACTTC.

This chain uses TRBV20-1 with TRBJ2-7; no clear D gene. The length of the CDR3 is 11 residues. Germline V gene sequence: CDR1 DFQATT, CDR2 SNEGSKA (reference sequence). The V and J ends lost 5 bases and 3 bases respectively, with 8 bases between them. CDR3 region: CSAWTVYEQYF. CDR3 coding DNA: TGCAGTGCTTGGACGGTCTACGAGCAGTACTTC.

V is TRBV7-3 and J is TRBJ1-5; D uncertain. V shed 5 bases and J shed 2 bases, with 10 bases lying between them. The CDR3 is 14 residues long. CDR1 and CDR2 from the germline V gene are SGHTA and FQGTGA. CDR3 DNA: TGTGCCAGCAGCACGACCGGGGGCAATCAGCCCCAGCATTTT. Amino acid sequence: CASSTTGGNQPQHF.

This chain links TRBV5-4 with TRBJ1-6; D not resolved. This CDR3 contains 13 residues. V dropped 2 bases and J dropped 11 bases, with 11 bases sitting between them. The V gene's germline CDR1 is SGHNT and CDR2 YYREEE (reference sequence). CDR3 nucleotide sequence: TGTGCCAGCAGCTTCAGTCGTTCAGCACCCCTCCACTTT. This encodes CASSFSRSAPLHF.

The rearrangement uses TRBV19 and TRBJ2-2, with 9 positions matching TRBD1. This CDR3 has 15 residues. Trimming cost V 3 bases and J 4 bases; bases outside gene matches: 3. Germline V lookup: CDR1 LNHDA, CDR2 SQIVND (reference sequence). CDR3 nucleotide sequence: TGTGCCAGTAGTATTGGGACAGGGAGCACCGGGGAGCTGTTTTTT. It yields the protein CASSIGTGSTGELFF. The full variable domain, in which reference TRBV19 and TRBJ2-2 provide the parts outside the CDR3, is DGGITQSPKYLFRKEGQNVTLSCEQNLNHDAMYWYRQDPGQGLRLIYYSQIVNDFQKGDIAEGYSVSREKKESFPLTVTSAQKNPTAFYLCASSIGTGSTGELFFGEGSRLTVL.

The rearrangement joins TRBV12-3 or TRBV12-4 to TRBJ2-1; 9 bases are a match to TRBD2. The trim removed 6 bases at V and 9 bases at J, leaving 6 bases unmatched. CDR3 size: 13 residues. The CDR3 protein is CASSRLAAREQFF. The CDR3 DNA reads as TGTGCCAGCAGCCGACTAGCGGCCCGTGAGCAGTTCTTC.

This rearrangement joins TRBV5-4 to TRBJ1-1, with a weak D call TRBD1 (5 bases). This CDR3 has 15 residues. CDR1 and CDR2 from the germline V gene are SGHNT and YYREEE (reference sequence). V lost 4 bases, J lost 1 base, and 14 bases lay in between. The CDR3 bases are TGTGCCAGCAGCCCCACGACGGGGGAGAACACTGAAGCTTTCTTT. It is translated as CASSPTTGENTEAFF.

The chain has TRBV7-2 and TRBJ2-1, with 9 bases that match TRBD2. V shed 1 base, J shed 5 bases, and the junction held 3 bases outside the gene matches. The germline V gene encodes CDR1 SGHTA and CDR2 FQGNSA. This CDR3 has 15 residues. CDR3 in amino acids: CASSLVASGNNEQFF. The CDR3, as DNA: TGTGCCAGCAGCTTAGTGGCTAGCGGGAACAATGAGCAGTTCTTC.

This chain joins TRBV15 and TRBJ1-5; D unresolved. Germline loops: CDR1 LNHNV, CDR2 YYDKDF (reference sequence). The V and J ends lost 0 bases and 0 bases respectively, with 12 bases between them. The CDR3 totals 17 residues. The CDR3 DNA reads TGTGCCACCAGCAGAGAGAGGACCGAGTATAGCAATCAGCCCCAGCATTTT. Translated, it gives CATSRERTEYSNQPQHF.